The present TCR beta chain was sequenced within a study of T cells in narcolepsy. Only in-frame clones appear in the TCRdb table, and some are missing; sequencing was by immunoSEQ multiplex PCR. The sample has tens of thousands of clones; about four fifths are singletons. Study-level points and caveats: Healthy controls reportedly lacked the autoreactive clonotypes serially found in patients' blood. Same-patient CSF and blood CD4+ T cell clonotypes included HCRT-specific and TRIB2-specific autoreactive ones.

On this clone: Antigen: not known.

The CDR3 extends over 15 amino acids. The ends were cut back, 5 bases at V and 2 bases at J, with 16 bases in the middle. The germline gives CDR1 MNHNS, CDR2 SASEGT. The material sequenced was CD45RA- memory CD4+ T cells from PBMCs. The receptor was isolated from a human donor with narcolepsy. The J gene is TRBJ2-7, the V gene TRBV6-1; unclear D gene. This chain's CDR3 is CASSILADATYEQYF. CDR3 nucleotides: TGTGCCAGCAGTATTCTGGCGGATGCTACCTACGAGCAGTACTTC.